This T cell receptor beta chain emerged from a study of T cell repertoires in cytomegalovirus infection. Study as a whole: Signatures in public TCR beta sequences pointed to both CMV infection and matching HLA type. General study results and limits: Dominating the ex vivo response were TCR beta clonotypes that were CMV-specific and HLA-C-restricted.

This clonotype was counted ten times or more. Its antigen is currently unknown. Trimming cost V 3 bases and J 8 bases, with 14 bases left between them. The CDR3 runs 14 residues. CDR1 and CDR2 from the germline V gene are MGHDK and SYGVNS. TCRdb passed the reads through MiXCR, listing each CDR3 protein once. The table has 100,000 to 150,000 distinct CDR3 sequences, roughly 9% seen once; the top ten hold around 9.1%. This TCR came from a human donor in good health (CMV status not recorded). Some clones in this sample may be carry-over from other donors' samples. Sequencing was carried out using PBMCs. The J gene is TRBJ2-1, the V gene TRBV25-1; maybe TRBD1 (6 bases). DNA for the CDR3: TGTGCCAGCAGTGACAGGGGTATTAGCGATGAGCAGTTCTTC. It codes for CASSDRGISDEQFF.